This note documents a single T cell receptor beta chain sequence. What it recognizes is unknown. The junction shows a germline mismatch at one end, possibly a read error. This CDR3 has 16 amino acids. The authors built bulk TCR libraries by previously described methods with listed TCR primers. TCRdb fed the PCR reads into MiXCR, producing one record per CDR3 protein. The table shows about 63,000 distinct CDR3 sequences, with around a fifth occurring only once. Libraries from naive CD8 cells were generated from 20,000 to 1,000,000 sorted cells (with 10%, 30% or 50% RNA). The data were taken from a study of molecular identifiers for immune sequencing clone quantification. On the study more broadly: Replicates partitioned RNA from 20,000 or 100,000 naive CD8 cells into five parts, sequencing four. General study results and limits: Barcode-sharing identical TCR molecules could underestimate highly expanded clone sizes.

The sequence derives from a human donor in good health. Some libraries in this study had Jurkat cell RNA spiked in. The chain links TRBV5-3 to TRBJ2-2, with a tentative D call TRBD1 (6 bases). TRBV5-3 is placed among ORFs of uncertain function. The source material was naive CD8+ T cells from blood, with Jurkat cell RNA spiked in. This sample's subset: FACS-sorted CD8+CD4-CCR7+CD45RA+ naive T cells. CDR3 loop: CASSFAGDRYTGELFF. The CDR3 DNA is TGTGCCAGCAGCTTTGCAGGGGATCGTTACACCGGGGAGCTGTTTTTT.